This T cell receptor (beta chain) is drawn from a study of identical twins. Via MiXCR, TCRdb re-called the 5' RACE reads, giving one row per CDR3 protein. Of about 690,000 distinct CDR3 sequences in the sample, 21% were seen once. On this clonotype: Antigen unknown.

V was cut by 1 base and J by 5 bases, with 13 bases left in between. The CDR3 runs to 14 residues. Germline-derived CDR1 and CDR2 are DFQATT and SNEGSKA (reference sequence). Study conclusions and caveats: Conclusions came from cross-sectional statistical analysis, not from following the same donors.

The same data also contributed to another study, on T cells expressing NK-cell markers. In that study: Alpha-beta TCR T cells were the sole sorting target in several experiments, owing to an anti-gamma-delta TCR antibody. CD8+ T cells in over five donors included dominant NKG2C+ clonotypes at 1.0-7.0%. The same clonotypes also predominated in the CD3+CD56-NKG2C+ fraction of a few donors.

The chain uses TRBV20-1 and TRBJ2-3, with D possibly called TRBD1 or TRBD2 (5 bases each). This TCR derives from a woman aged 18-29 years in good health. The sample comprised PBMCs. For the CDR3, the DNA is TGCAGTGCTAGAGTTGGGGGACCCTTAGATACGCAGTATTTT. Translated, it gives CSARVGGPLDTQYF.